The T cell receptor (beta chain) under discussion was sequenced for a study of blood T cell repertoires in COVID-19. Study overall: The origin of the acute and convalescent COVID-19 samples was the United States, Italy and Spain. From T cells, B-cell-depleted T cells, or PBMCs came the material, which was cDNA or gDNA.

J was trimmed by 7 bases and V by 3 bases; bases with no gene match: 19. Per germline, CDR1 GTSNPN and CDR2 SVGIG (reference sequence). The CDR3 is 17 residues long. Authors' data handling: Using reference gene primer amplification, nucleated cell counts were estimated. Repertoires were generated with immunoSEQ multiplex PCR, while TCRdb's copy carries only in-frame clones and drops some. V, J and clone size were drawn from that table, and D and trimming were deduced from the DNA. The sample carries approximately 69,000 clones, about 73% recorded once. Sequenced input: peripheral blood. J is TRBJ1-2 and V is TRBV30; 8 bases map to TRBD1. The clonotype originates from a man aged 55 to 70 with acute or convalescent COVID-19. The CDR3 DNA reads TGTGCCTGGAGGGGATCAACCGGACAGGGTGGTATAGGTGGCTACACCTTC. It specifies CAWRGSTGQGGIGGYTF. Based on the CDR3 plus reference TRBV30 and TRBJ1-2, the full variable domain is SQTIHQWPATLVQPVGSPLSLECTVEGTSNPNLYWYRQAAGRGLQLLFYSVGIGQISSEVPQNLSASRPQDRQFILSSKKLLLSDSGFYLCAWRGSTGQGGIGGYTFGSGTRLTVV.